This T cell receptor beta chain was observed in a study of cytomegalovirus exposure and HLA in healthy donors (dated by TCRdb to about 2017). Regarding the study in general: An earlier analysis of approximately 640 of the donors reported more than 250 Gb of sequence data and 120 million or so unique TCR beta sequences from some 180 million T cells. An early release that covered about 600 HLA-typed donors contained approximately 300 gigabases of sequencing data and 75 million to 100 million unique TCR sequences. Of the 300 to 500 genotyped donors, roughly 80% were placed in the genetic ancestry cluster associated with self-reported Caucasian donors. The aim of the study was to test whether cataloging public T cell receptors could identify signatures of past pathogen exposure. The study profiled the T cell repertoires of 550 to 700 subjects by immunosequencing and related them to cytomegalovirus serostatus. In addition to the first cohort of approximately 650 subjects, a separate validation cohort of 120 different subjects was used. To predict cytomegalovirus infection status, the study brought together high-throughput TCR immunosequencing, statistical association of individual TCRs with disease status, and machine learning. In a later analysis, previously published TCR beta repertoires from 500 to 750 donors were re-analyzed and high-resolution HLA genotyping was added so that TCR occurrence patterns could be studied. The later analysis used no new phenotypic data to find candidate immune exposures, relying instead on TCR beta sequences and their occurrence across donors. An earlier analysis of 500 to 650 of the donors applied high-throughput TCR beta sequencing to assess whether each TCR beta V gene segment acted as functional or pseudogenic. Donor age, sex, ethnicity and CMV serostatus were compiled together with the repertoire data. A later genetic analysis used genome-wide SNP genotypes for about 60% of the roughly 670 donors, treating that subset as a discovery cohort. Every repertoire in the discovery cohort had been generated on one and the same sequencing platform. Class I and class II HLA loci were covered by the typing at four-digit resolution. Typing coverage varied by locus: about 629-640 donors for A, B, C, DRB1 and DQB1; more than 500 for DQA1; more than 600 for DPA1; roughly 450 for DPB1. Four or five DR-DQ haplotypes were handled as single units for association and clustering because linkage in the cohort was strong. On average, 235,054 unique TCR beta nucleotide sequences were sequenced per donor among 398 genotyped donors of the cohort, with 15% to 20% of those sequences being non-productive. Study-level results and caveats: A later genetic analysis associated a missense DCLRE1C variant with V-gene and J-gene trimming of TCR beta chains, and an independent cohort replicated the association. A group of highly shared sequence variants was considered likely to be a technical artifact of the sequencing pipeline. In a later analysis, 15,000 to 20,000 TCR beta sequences were associated with specific HLA alleles at a false discovery rate of 0.05. In vitro tests confirmed that three of the cytomegalovirus-associated TCR beta chains recognize cytomegalovirus antigens. This cohort had only TCR beta chains sequenced, and the lack of alpha or paired-chain data limited which features could be detected. A later genetic analysis reported fewer N-insertions in productive TCRs among donors in an Asian-associated ancestry cluster than the roughly 640-donor mean. When HLA alleles, especially DR and DQ, strongly co-occurred, TCR associations were difficult to assign to individual alleles. For the cohort, immune exposure information was limited to CMV serostatus. The earlier analysis of approximately 590 of the donors excluded some 15 rarely observed V segments, including chromosome 9 orphons, because counts were too low. Most TCR sequences were observed very rarely across donors, whereas some public TCRs were present in many individuals. A later analysis reported that several top co-occurrence clusters appeared linked to parvovirus B19, influenza, CMV and Epstein-Barr virus. In both the original and validation cohorts, the classifier was reported to diagnose cytomegalovirus status with high specificity and sensitivity. Sequencing depth was assumed to be roughly uniform across donors in the presence/absence analyses, though that assumption may not hold. The study gave a list of under 200 TCR beta chains associated with cytomegalovirus. A later analysis found that most CMV-associated TCR beta chains appeared HLA-restricted, with HLA associations seemingly driven largely by CMV exposure. Because HLA typing was unavailable for some donors at each locus, only the typed subset was used in association tests. It was suggested by the authors that the approach could potentially be generalized to other disease states and immunological phenotypes. The 87-base-pair reads could not distinguish some IMGT-functional V segments, including TRBV6-2 and TRBV6-3, so those segments were excluded. Correlated functional status among segregating V segments might reflect linkage disequilibrium, but an unknown experimental factor could not be ruled out. In an earlier analysis of fewer than 700 of the donors, most TCR beta V segments appeared in productive rearrangements about 87% or about 30% of the time, broadly matching IMGT annotations. A further reported finding was that TCR beta sequences accurately predicted the HLA-A and HLA-B alleles for most subjects in the first cohort. In a later analysis, HLA-associated TCR beta chains were found to be more clonally expanded and to have lower generation probabilities than equally common non-associated chains. In a later analysis, TCR association rates were found to vary across HLA loci, with the most associated TCRs seen for DRB1 alleles and the fewest for HLA-C alleles.

As concerns this clone: The antigen it recognizes is unknown. Base qualities are not at hand, and no much larger clone is one base apart.

The receptor library was made with the immunoSEQ multiplex PCR assay. For the multiplex PCR, a mixture combining 60 forward primers for TCR Vbeta segments and 13 reverse primers for TCR Jbeta segments was used. Amplification of the CDR3 region of rearranged TCR beta genes was performed with a multiplex PCR assay on genomic DNA. On the Illumina HiSeq System, the amplified TCR beta libraries were sequenced as 87-base-pair reads. Per the authors' processing: A later analysis counted some 80 million unique TCR beta chains across the 550 to 750 repertoires, and approximately 11 million of these chains were shared by at least two donors. Raw reads were error-corrected and collapsed into unique sequences by a nearest-neighbor algorithm in which closely related sequences were merged to remove PCR and sequencing errors. CDR3 sequences were aligned to IMGT reference sequences to assign V, D and J gene segments. Each retained sequence needed at least a six-nucleotide match to both a V gene segment and a J gene segment. Rearrangements were classified as productive when the CDR3 lacked stop codons and remained in frame with V and J, and all other rearrangements were classified as non-productive. CDR3 was defined by IMGT convention, running from the second conserved V-encoded cysteine to the conserved J-encoded phenylalanine. In an earlier analysis of 500 to 650 of the donors, sequences lacking an unambiguous match to a single V gene segment were excluded. In an earlier analysis of 587 of the donors, a V segment was called functional when productive rearrangements were above 56.7%, and segregating when the standard deviation between donors exceeded 5%. A statistical classification framework was built to diagnose cytomegalovirus status from the catalog of TCR beta chain sequences. V and J gene assignment, in a later analysis, came from comparing TCR nucleotide sequences with IMGT/GENE-DB human TR gene sequences. The TCRdist pipeline was used in a later analysis to assign CDR3 sequences and most-parsimonious VDJ recombination scenarios. In a later analysis, each TCR beta chain was defined by its CDR3 amino acid sequence together with its V-gene family, and reads without a unique V-gene family were excluded. A later analysis removed nearly 600 highly shared, low-generation-probability nucleotide sequences to deal with suspected cross-contamination and a sequencing artifact. In a later analysis, a clonal expansion index for each public chain was calculated from normalized within-repertoire ranks of inferred template counts. Generation probabilities in a later analysis came from a VDJ recombination model fitted to out-of-frame rearrangements, and those results were checked against IGoR. In a later analysis, TCR-TCR, TCR-HLA and TCR-CMV co-occurrence was scored with hypergeometric tests, and a repertoire-size bias correction was applied to TCR pairs. In a later analysis, false discovery rates were estimated by permuting HLA or CMV assignments 20 times. In a later analysis, co-occurring TCRs were grouped using DBSCAN, and TCRdist sequence similarity was added for clustering within HLA-allele-positive subsets. Co-occurrence clustering excluded repertoires with fewer than 30,000 or more than 120,000 public chains, plus five with anomalous nucleotide sharing. Imported from immuneACCESS, the table was reduced by TCRdb to in-frame sequences with V and J called. These copies leave out some clones; in studies compared against another copy, an unresolved V gene accounts for under half, and the cause of the remainder is not known. Clone size and V and J calls were adopted from that table, with D and trimming inferred from the DNA. Here the sample has over 110,000 clones; 82% occur a single time. Approximately 2.3% of the sample comes from the top ten.

CDR1 and CDR2 (GTSNPN, SVGIG) derive from the germline V gene (reference sequence). The CDR3 sequence holds 13 residues, the cysteine and phenylalanine included. The read is trimmed to its CDR3 DNA, 39 bases read in frame from base 1. The cohort comprised around 700 healthy bone marrow donors. At the time of sampling, every cohort member was nominally healthy, though immune exposures that went unrecorded were likely present. The donor tested CMV seronegative and was one of the 352 seronegative cohort members. Every donor gave a peripheral blood sample, and the peripheral blood mononuclear cells from that sample were used for TCR beta sequencing. The Qiagen DNeasy Blood Extraction Kit was used to extract genomic DNA from the blood cell samples.

The sample was PBMCs. This clonotype was obtained from a male donor in good health and CMV-seronegative. The rearrangement combines TRBV30 with TRBJ2-5, and TRBD2 matches 10 of the central bases. TRBJ2-7 matches the DNA end more closely, so the J call is doubtful. The DNA is TGTGCCTCCATGAGCGGGAGGGGGTACGAGCAGTACTTC. It specifies CASMSGRGYEQYF.